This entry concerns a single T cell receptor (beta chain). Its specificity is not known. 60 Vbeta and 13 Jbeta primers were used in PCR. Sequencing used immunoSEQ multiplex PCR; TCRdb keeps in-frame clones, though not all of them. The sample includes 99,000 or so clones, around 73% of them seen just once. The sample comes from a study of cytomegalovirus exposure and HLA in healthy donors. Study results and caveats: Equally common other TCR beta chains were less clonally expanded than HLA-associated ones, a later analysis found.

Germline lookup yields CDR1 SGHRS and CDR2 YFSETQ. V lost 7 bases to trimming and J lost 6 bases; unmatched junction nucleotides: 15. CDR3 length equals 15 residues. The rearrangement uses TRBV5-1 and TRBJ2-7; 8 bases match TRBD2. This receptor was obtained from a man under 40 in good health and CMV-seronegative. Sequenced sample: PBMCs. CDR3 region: CASGQNSGINGEQYF. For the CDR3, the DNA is TGCGCCAGCGGCCAAAATAGCGGGATTAACGGCGAGCAGTACTTC.